Listed below are T cell receptor beta chains from one sample, sequenced in a study of cytomegalovirus exposure and HLA in healthy donors. Only in-frame clones appear in the TCRdb table, and some are missing; sequencing was by immunoSEQ multiplex PCR. The sample yields approximately 150,000 clones, around 76% seen once. The sample comprised PBMCs. Source of these receptors: a man aged 55 to 70 in good health and CMV-seronegative. Each CDR3 is given with its conserved first and last residue. The D gene is left open where the match is weak. Where a row states a size, it is once, few, many or the class of an expanded clone; other rows omit it.

cdr3_nt: TGTGCCAGCAGTGAACCGGGACAGGGAAAGGAAAGGGCTTTCTTT
cdr3_aa: CASSEPGQGKERAFF
v_call: TRBV25-1
cdr3_length: 15
j_call: TRBJ1-1
d_call: TRBD1
clone_size: .

cdr3_nt: TGCGCCAGCAGCCAGGGACAGGGGGCGTATGGCTACACCTTC
cdr3_aa: CASSQGQGAYGYTF
v_call: TRBV5-1
cdr3_length: 14
j_call: TRBJ1-2
d_call: TRBD1
clone_size: .

cdr3_nt: TGTGCCAGCAGACGGCGGGGGCGCAACTACGAGCAGTACTTC
cdr3_aa: CASRRRGRNYEQYF
v_call: TRBV5-4
cdr3_length: 14
j_call: TRBJ2-7
d_call: .
clone_size: .

cdr3_nt: TGCGCCAGCAGCGGTCACAGGGTCTTAGGTACAGATACGCAGTATTTT
cdr3_aa: CASSGHRVLGTDTQYF
v_call: TRBV4-1
cdr3_length: 16
j_call: TRBJ2-3
d_call: .
clone_size: .

cdr3_nt: TGTGCCAGCAGTCCCCCAGGGGGGATCGACTACCAAGAGACCCAGTACTTC
cdr3_aa: CASSPPGGIDYQETQYF
v_call: TRBV28
cdr3_length: 17
j_call: TRBJ2-5
d_call: .
clone_size: few

cdr3_nt: TGTGCCAGCTCACCGAGACTAGCGGAGAATTACAATGAGCAGTTCTTC
cdr3_aa: CASSPRLAENYNEQFF
v_call: TRBV18
cdr3_length: 16
j_call: TRBJ2-1
d_call: TRBD2
clone_size: few

cdr3_nt: TGTGCCAGCAGCTTAACTAGCGCGCGGGGGGGGCAGTATTTT
cdr3_aa: CASSLTSARGGQYF
v_call: TRBV5-4
cdr3_length: 14
j_call: TRBJ2-3
d_call: TRBD2
clone_size: few

cdr3_nt: TGTGCCAGTTTGTCAGGGGCGTATCAGCCCCAGCATTTT
cdr3_aa: CASLSGAYQPQHF
v_call: TRBV28
cdr3_length: 13
j_call: TRBJ1-5
d_call: .
clone_size: once

cdr3_nt: TGTTCCACCGGGACACGGAACACTGAAGCTTTCTTT
cdr3_aa: CSTGTRNTEAFF
v_call: TRBV7-9
cdr3_length: 12
j_call: TRBJ1-1
d_call: .
clone_size: .

cdr3_nt: TGTGCCAGCAGCGTTAGTCCCTATGCAACTAATGAAAAACTGTTTTTT
cdr3_aa: CASSVSPYATNEKLFF
v_call: TRBV9
cdr3_length: 16
j_call: TRBJ1-4
d_call: .
clone_size: .

cdr3_nt: TGTGCCAGCATAACGGGGTTGGAAGATACGCAGTATTTT
cdr3_aa: CASITGLEDTQYF
v_call: TRBV2
cdr3_length: 13
j_call: TRBJ2-3
d_call: .
clone_size: .

cdr3_nt: TGCGCCAGCAGTGAGAGAAGCGGGTCGGCCGGGGAGCTGTTTTTT
cdr3_aa: CASSERSGSAGELFF
v_call: TRBV10-1
cdr3_length: 15
j_call: TRBJ2-2
d_call: .
clone_size: once

cdr3_nt: TGTGCCAGCAGCTTGGGGGGGATAAGGGAGCAGTACTTC
cdr3_aa: CASSLGGIREQYF
v_call: TRBV7-2
cdr3_length: 13
j_call: TRBJ2-7
d_call: TRBD2
clone_size: once

cdr3_nt: TGTGCCAGCAGCGGAAGGGACAGGCTGGCCGAGCAGTACTTC
cdr3_aa: CASSGRDRLAEQYF
v_call: TRBV7-8
cdr3_length: 14
j_call: TRBJ2-7
d_call: TRBD1
clone_size: .

cdr3_nt: TGTGCCAGCAGTTATTGGGGGGGGGCTAGCACAGATACGCAGTATTTT
cdr3_aa: CASSYWGGASTDTQYF
v_call: TRBV6-5
cdr3_length: 16
j_call: TRBJ2-3
d_call: .
clone_size: .

cdr3_nt: TGCGCCAGCAGCCGCGGACTAGCGGGGGGCCCTAGCACAGATACGCAGTATTTT
cdr3_aa: CASSRGLAGGPSTDTQYF
v_call: TRBV4-1
cdr3_length: 18
j_call: TRBJ2-3
d_call: TRBD2
clone_size: few

cdr3_nt: TGTGCCAGCAGCGGTAGACTAGACCACTACGAGCAGTACTTC
cdr3_aa: CASSGRLDHYEQYF
v_call: TRBV13
cdr3_length: 14
j_call: TRBJ2-7
d_call: .
clone_size: .

cdr3_nt: TGTGCCAGCAGTCGACAGGGGGCAGGATATAATTCACCCCTCCACTTT
cdr3_aa: CASSRQGAGYNSPLHF
v_call: TRBV2
cdr3_length: 16
j_call: TRBJ1-6
d_call: TRBD1
clone_size: .

cdr3_nt: TGTGCCAGCCAATCACAGGGTTTCGAGCAGTACTTC
cdr3_aa: CASQSQGFEQYF
v_call: TRBV5-5
cdr3_length: 12
j_call: TRBJ2-7
d_call: .
clone_size: .

cdr3_nt: TGCGCCAGCAGCTTGGCCTATTACACAGATACGCAGTATTTT
cdr3_aa: CASSLAYYTDTQYF
v_call: TRBV5-1
cdr3_length: 14
j_call: TRBJ2-3
d_call: .
clone_size: .

cdr3_nt: TGCGCCAGCAGCCGCGACAGGGGGGGTATGAACACTGAAGCTTTCTTT
cdr3_aa: CASSRDRGGMNTEAFF
v_call: TRBV4-1
cdr3_length: 16
j_call: TRBJ1-1
d_call: TRBD1
clone_size: .

cdr3_nt: TGTGCCAGCAGCTTGGATCCTAGCGGGAGCTCAGATACGCAGTATTTT
cdr3_aa: CASSLDPSGSSDTQYF
v_call: TRBV5-4
cdr3_length: 16
j_call: TRBJ2-3
d_call: TRBD2
clone_size: .

cdr3_nt: TGCGCCAGCAGCCCATATTTAGACAGTAGCAATCAGCCCCAGCATTTT
cdr3_aa: CASSPYLDSSNQPQHF
v_call: TRBV4-1
cdr3_length: 16
j_call: TRBJ1-5
d_call: .
clone_size: .

cdr3_nt: TGTGCCAGCACGACAGGGGCTGCGGGGGAGACCCAGTACTTC
cdr3_aa: CASTTGAAGETQYF
v_call: TRBV19
cdr3_length: 14
j_call: TRBJ2-5
d_call: TRBD1
clone_size: .

cdr3_nt: TGTGCCAGCAGCACAGGGAACCAAGAGACCCAGTACTTC
cdr3_aa: CASSTGNQETQYF
v_call: TRBV7-6
cdr3_length: 13
j_call: TRBJ2-5
d_call: .
clone_size: .

cdr3_nt: TGTGCCTGGACTGCGGGTTTTCCAACTAATGAAAAACTGTTTTTT
cdr3_aa: CAWTAGFPTNEKLFF
v_call: TRBV30
cdr3_length: 15
j_call: TRBJ1-4
d_call: .
clone_size: .

cdr3_nt: TGTGCCAGCAGCCGACAGGCCACAGATACGCAGTATTTT
cdr3_aa: CASSRQATDTQYF
v_call: TRBV11-2
cdr3_length: 13
j_call: TRBJ2-3
d_call: .
clone_size: few

cdr3_nt: TGTGCCAGCTTCCGGAAGGGGACAGCGCAAGAGACCCAGTACTTC
cdr3_aa: CASFRKGTAQETQYF
v_call: TRBV5-6
cdr3_length: 15
j_call: TRBJ2-5
d_call: TRBD1
clone_size: .

cdr3_nt: TGCGCCAGCAGCTTACAGGGGGCGCCCATCACCGGGGAGCTGTTTTTT
cdr3_aa: CASSLQGAPITGELFF
v_call: TRBV5-1
cdr3_length: 16
j_call: TRBJ2-2
d_call: TRBD1
clone_size: .

cdr3_nt: TGTGCCAGCAGTTTCCGACTAGCGGGATACGAGCAGTACTTC
cdr3_aa: CASSFRLAGYEQYF
v_call: TRBV28
cdr3_length: 14
j_call: TRBJ2-7
d_call: TRBD2
clone_size: .

cdr3_nt: TGTGCCAGCAGCTTAGAGACCCCTCGGGACAGGTCGGGCGTCATTCAGTACTTC
cdr3_aa: CASSLETPRDRSGVIQYF
v_call: TRBV11-3
cdr3_length: 18
j_call: TRBJ2-4
d_call: TRBD1
clone_size: .

cdr3_nt: TGTGCCAGCAGCAAAAGTAGGACTAGCGGGAGCAATCATGCCTACGAGCAGTACTTC
cdr3_aa: CASSKSRTSGSNHAYEQYF
v_call: TRBV21-1
cdr3_length: 19
j_call: TRBJ2-7
d_call: .
clone_size: once

cdr3_nt: TGTGCCAGCAGCCAAGAGGAGTGGGAGACCCAGTACTTC
cdr3_aa: CASSQEEWETQYF
v_call: TRBV4-2
cdr3_length: 13
j_call: TRBJ2-5
d_call: .
clone_size: .

cdr3_nt: TGCGCCAGCAGCCCAGAGCTGGGGGGACAGGGCGACGGTACGCAGTATTTT
cdr3_aa: CASSPELGGQGDGTQYF
v_call: TRBV5-1
cdr3_length: 17
j_call: TRBJ2-3
d_call: TRBD1
clone_size: .

cdr3_nt: TGTGCCAGCAGCTCGAGACAAAAATCTAGCACAGATACGCAGTATTTT
cdr3_aa: CASSSRQKSSTDTQYF
v_call: TRBV5-4
cdr3_length: 16
j_call: TRBJ2-3
d_call: .
clone_size: .

cdr3_nt: TGTGCCAGCAGCCTGGGTAGCCCCAGCCGGACCGGGGAGCTGTTTTTT
cdr3_aa: CASSLGSPSRTGELFF
v_call: TRBV7-9
cdr3_length: 16
j_call: TRBJ2-2
d_call: .
clone_size: few

cdr3_nt: TGCAGCGTTGTTGGGGGGGTGCGCGCCGGGGAGCTGTTTTTT
cdr3_aa: CSVVGGVRAGELFF
v_call: TRBV29-1
cdr3_length: 14
j_call: TRBJ2-2
d_call: TRBD2
clone_size: once

cdr3_nt: TGTGCCAGCAGTGGGACTAGCGGGAACCCTCGGGGCACAGATACGCAGTATTTT
cdr3_aa: CASSGTSGNPRGTDTQYF
v_call: TRBV25-1
cdr3_length: 18
j_call: TRBJ2-3
d_call: TRBD2
clone_size: once